These T cell receptor beta chains were read from a single sample in a study of blood T cells in healthy people across ages. Each CDR3 protein gets one entry after TCRdb re-called the 5' RACE reads with MiXCR. Seen here are approximately 850,000 distinct CDR3 sequences, 55% to 70% observed once, and the top ten hold approximately 23%. The specimen sequenced was blood. All receptors derive from a man aged 25 to 40 in good health. Each CDR3 is given with its conserved first and last residue. Fields, in order: J gene, clone size, D gene, V gene, CDR3 DNA, CDR3 protein. D genes are given only for firm matches. Some rows mark clone size as missing; the rest say once, few, many or name a class of expanded clone.

j_call: TRBJ2-7; clone_size: -; d_call: -; v_call: TRBV4-2; cdr3_nt: TGTGCCAGCAGCCAAGTGGATGGAGCTCGCTACGAGCAGTACTTC; cdr3_aa: CASSQVDGARYEQYF
j_call: TRBJ2-4; clone_size: -; d_call: TRBD1; v_call: TRBV6-1; cdr3_nt: TGTGCCAGCAGTGCAGGGGGCGCTGGGAACATTCAGTACTTC; cdr3_aa: CASSAGGAGNIQYF
j_call: TRBJ1-2; clone_size: -; d_call: -; v_call: TRBV20-1; cdr3_nt: TGCAGTGCTAGAGAATTTGGCAGTCATGGCTACACCTTC; cdr3_aa: CSAREFGSHGYTF
j_call: TRBJ1-2; clone_size: once; d_call: -; v_call: TRBV19; cdr3_nt: TGTGCCAGTAGTATAGGCCCCTTTGGTGGCTACACCTTC; cdr3_aa: CASSIGPFGGYTF
j_call: TRBJ2-1; clone_size: -; d_call: TRBD2; v_call: TRBV20-1; cdr3_nt: TGCAGTGCTAGGCTAGCGGGGGGGAATGAGCAGTTCTTC; cdr3_aa: CSARLAGGNEQFF
j_call: TRBJ2-7; clone_size: -; d_call: TRBD2; v_call: TRBV7-2; cdr3_nt: TGTGCCAGCAGCCGGGACTATGTGGGCGAGCAGTACTTC; cdr3_aa: CASSRDYVGEQYF
j_call: TRBJ2-4; clone_size: once; d_call: TRBD2; v_call: TRBV6-6; cdr3_nt: TGTGCCAGCAGTCCGGGACTAACGGAGGTAGCCAAAAACATTCAGTACTTC; cdr3_aa: CASSPGLTEVAKNIQYF
j_call: TRBJ2-6; clone_size: few; d_call: -; v_call: TRBV6-2/TRBV6-3; cdr3_nt: TGTGCCAGCAGTTGGAAGGGATTCCTGACTTTC; cdr3_aa: CASSWKGFLTF
j_call: TRBJ2-5; clone_size: -; d_call: TRBD2; v_call: TRBV6-2/TRBV6-3; cdr3_nt: TGTGCCAGCAGACCGACTAGCAAAGAGACCCAGTACTTC; cdr3_aa: CASRPTSKETQYF
j_call: TRBJ2-1; clone_size: -; d_call: -; v_call: TRBV5-6; cdr3_nt: TGTGCCAGCAGCCCATCTCGGAGCAATGAGCAGTTCTTC; cdr3_aa: CASSPSRSNEQFF
j_call: TRBJ1-2; clone_size: -; d_call: TRBD1; v_call: TRBV12-3/TRBV12-4; cdr3_nt: TGTGCCAGCAGTTTCGCAGGGGGAAAACCTGGCTACACCTTC; cdr3_aa: CASSFAGGKPGYTF
j_call: TRBJ2-1; clone_size: -; d_call: -; v_call: TRBV6-6; cdr3_nt: TGTGCCAGCAGTTACTCGATCGAAGTGTCGCGGAACAATGAGCAGTTCTTC; cdr3_aa: CASSYSIEVSRNNEQFF
j_call: TRBJ2-7; clone_size: -; d_call: -; v_call: TRBV7-2; cdr3_nt: TGTGCCAGCAGGAAACTGGCCTCCGACGAGCAGTACTTC; cdr3_aa: CASRKLASDEQYF
j_call: TRBJ1-3; clone_size: -; d_call: -; v_call: TRBV10-3; cdr3_nt: TGTGCCATCAGTGAAGCGGGGCGAAGACCTGGAAACACCATATATTTT; cdr3_aa: CAISEAGRRPGNTIYF
j_call: TRBJ1-2; clone_size: -; d_call: -; v_call: TRBV30; cdr3_nt: TGTGCCTGGAGTGTGCCGAATTCGGTCCATGGCTACACCTTC; cdr3_aa: CAWSVPNSVHGYTF
j_call: TRBJ2-4; clone_size: few; d_call: -; v_call: TRBV30; cdr3_nt: TGTGCCTGGAGCGCGAGGGACTCGCAGTACTTC; cdr3_aa: CAWSARDSQYF
j_call: TRBJ2-5; clone_size: -; d_call: TRBD1; v_call: TRBV11-1; cdr3_nt: TGTGCCAGCAGCAAAACTGGGACAGGGGGACACCAAGAGACCCAGTACTTC; cdr3_aa: CASSKTGTGGHQETQYF
j_call: TRBJ2-1; clone_size: few; d_call: TRBD2; v_call: TRBV20-1; cdr3_nt: TGCAGTGCTCCTACTCTAGCGGGGGGTAACAATGAGCAGTTCTTC; cdr3_aa: CSAPTLAGGNNEQFF
j_call: TRBJ2-7; clone_size: -; d_call: -; v_call: TRBV20-1; cdr3_nt: TGCAGTGCTAGAGGGGACTTTAGGGACTACGAGCAGTACTTC; cdr3_aa: CSARGDFRDYEQYF
j_call: TRBJ2-4; clone_size: -; d_call: TRBD1; v_call: TRBV7-2; cdr3_nt: TGTGCCAGCAGCCGAAGGGGCTCGGACAGGGAAGCCAAAAACATTCAGTACTTC; cdr3_aa: CASSRRGSDREAKNIQYF
j_call: TRBJ2-5; clone_size: -; d_call: TRBD2; v_call: TRBV2; cdr3_nt: TGTGCCAGCGTTGCGGGGGGTACTCAAGAGACCCAGTACTTC; cdr3_aa: CASVAGGTQETQYF
j_call: TRBJ1-6; clone_size: -; d_call: TRBD1; v_call: TRBV7-2; cdr3_nt: TGTGCCAGCAGCTTAGCCGCCCAGGGGGCAGGTTCACCCCTCCACTTT; cdr3_aa: CASSLAAQGAGSPLHF
j_call: TRBJ2-4; clone_size: -; d_call: TRBD2; v_call: TRBV20-1; cdr3_nt: TGCAGTGCTCCCCTGGGTAGCGGGGGAATAAACATTCAGTACTTC; cdr3_aa: CSAPLGSGGINIQYF
j_call: TRBJ2-5; clone_size: once; d_call: TRBD2; v_call: TRBV10-3; cdr3_nt: TGTGCCATCAGTGGCCGCGCCGAGACTAGCGTCACAGAGACCCAGTACTTC; cdr3_aa: CAISGRAETSVTETQYF
j_call: TRBJ2-7; clone_size: few; d_call: TRBD1; v_call: TRBV29-1; cdr3_nt: TGCGGAGTACAGACAGGGGCCTACGAGCAGTACTTC; cdr3_aa: CGVQTGAYEQYF
j_call: TRBJ2-1; clone_size: once; d_call: TRBD2; v_call: TRBV6-2/TRBV6-3; cdr3_nt: TGTGCCAGCAGTTACGCGGGAGTACCCAATGAGCAGTTCTTC; cdr3_aa: CASSYAGVPNEQFF
j_call: TRBJ2-6; clone_size: -; d_call: TRBD2; v_call: TRBV20-1; cdr3_nt: TGCAGTGCTTCCTTAGCGGGGACTGGGGCCAACGTCCTGACTTTC; cdr3_aa: CSASLAGTGANVLTF
j_call: TRBJ2-3; clone_size: -; d_call: -; v_call: TRBV7-2; cdr3_nt: TGTGCCAGCAGATCCGGGACTCGCCTCTATACGCAGTATTTT; cdr3_aa: CASRSGTRLYTQYF
j_call: TRBJ1-4; clone_size: -; d_call: -; v_call: TRBV6-6; cdr3_nt: TGTGCCAGCAGTAACCGAGATGAAAAACTGTTTTTT; cdr3_aa: CASSNRDEKLFF
j_call: TRBJ2-3; clone_size: few; d_call: -; v_call: TRBV29-1; cdr3_nt: TGCAGCGTTGAGGACAGCAGAATTGGCACAGATACGCAGTATTTT; cdr3_aa: CSVEDSRIGTDTQYF
j_call: TRBJ2-4; clone_size: -; d_call: -; v_call: TRBV20-1; cdr3_nt: TGCAGTGCCACGGGCGGAGGAAGCAAAAACATTCAGTACTTC; cdr3_aa: CSATGGGSKNIQYF
j_call: TRBJ1-2; clone_size: -; d_call: TRBD1; v_call: TRBV27; cdr3_nt: TGTGCCAGCGCGGACAGGTTTTTATATGGCTACACCTTC; cdr3_aa: CASADRFLYGYTF
j_call: TRBJ2-1; clone_size: -; d_call: -; v_call: TRBV20-1; cdr3_nt: TGCAGTGCTAGACTACAGGGGCTAGCGGGTACCTACAATGAGCAGTTCTTC; cdr3_aa: CSARLQGLAGTYNEQFF
j_call: TRBJ2-1; clone_size: -; d_call: TRBD2; v_call: TRBV20-1; cdr3_nt: TGCAGTGTTACCATTCCCCAGCGGGGGGGTGATGAGCAGTTCTTC; cdr3_aa: CSVTIPQRGGDEQFF
j_call: TRBJ1-5; clone_size: -; d_call: -; v_call: TRBV6-6; cdr3_nt: TGTGCCAGCAGAGGACAGAAAAATCAGCCCCAGCATTTT; cdr3_aa: CASRGQKNQPQHF
j_call: TRBJ1-2; clone_size: -; d_call: -; v_call: TRBV3-1; cdr3_nt: TGTGCCAGCGAAGGGATCGGGAGGGGTGGCTACACCTTC; cdr3_aa: CASEGIGRGGYTF
j_call: TRBJ2-1; clone_size: -; d_call: -; v_call: TRBV20-1; cdr3_nt: TGCAGTGTCCCAGTGGCATCTCGTACGCAGTTCTTC; cdr3_aa: CSVPVASRTQFF
j_call: TRBJ1-2; clone_size: -; d_call: -; v_call: TRBV6-5; cdr3_nt: TGTGCCAGCAGGGGACACGGGGGCTATGGCTACACCTTC; cdr3_aa: CASRGHGGYGYTF
j_call: TRBJ2-7; clone_size: few; d_call: -; v_call: TRBV20-1; cdr3_nt: TGCAGTCCGCACGGGGGCGACGAGCAGTACTTC; cdr3_aa: CSPHGGDEQYF
j_call: TRBJ1-6; clone_size: -; d_call: TRBD1; v_call: TRBV12-3/TRBV12-4; cdr3_nt: TGTGCCAGCAGTTTCTTACAGGGGCCTAATTCACCCCTCCACTTT; cdr3_aa: CASSFLQGPNSPLHF
j_call: TRBJ2-5; clone_size: many; d_call: -; v_call: TRBV10-3; cdr3_nt: TGTGCCATAAGCCCCACAGGGAAAGGGGCACAGTACTTC; cdr3_aa: CAISPTGKGAQYF
j_call: TRBJ1-5; clone_size: -; d_call: -; v_call: TRBV20-1; cdr3_nt: TGCAGTGCTAGAGTATCGGGGAGGGTTAGTCAGCCCCAGCATTTT; cdr3_aa: CSARVSGRVSQPQHF
j_call: TRBJ2-4; clone_size: -; d_call: -; v_call: TRBV3-1; cdr3_nt: TGTGCCAGCAGCCAAGAGACAGGCGGCGTAGCCAAAAACATTCAGTACTTC; cdr3_aa: CASSQETGGVAKNIQYF
j_call: TRBJ1-2; clone_size: -; d_call: TRBD1; v_call: TRBV20-1; cdr3_nt: TGCAGTGCTAGTAGTCCAGGGGGCCTCTATGGCTACACCTTC; cdr3_aa: CSASSPGGLYGYTF
j_call: TRBJ2-7; clone_size: few; d_call: TRBD2; v_call: TRBV29-1; cdr3_nt: TGCAGCGTTGAGACTAGCGGGCCCTACGAGCAGTACTTC; cdr3_aa: CSVETSGPYEQYF
j_call: TRBJ1-4; clone_size: -; d_call: -; v_call: TRBV20-1; cdr3_nt: TGCAGTGCGGAGGTTGTCACTAATGAAAAACTGTTTTTT; cdr3_aa: CSAEVVTNEKLFF
j_call: TRBJ2-7; clone_size: -; d_call: TRBD1; v_call: TRBV7-2; cdr3_nt: TGTGCCAGCAGCATCCGACTGGGACAGGGGGCCGGCGAGCAGTACTTC; cdr3_aa: CASSIRLGQGAGEQYF
j_call: TRBJ2-1; clone_size: -; d_call: -; v_call: TRBV15; cdr3_nt: TGTGCCACCAGCAAAGGAAGCTCCTACAATGAGCAGTTCTTC; cdr3_aa: CATSKGSSYNEQFF
j_call: TRBJ2-7; clone_size: -; d_call: -; v_call: TRBV10-3; cdr3_nt: TGTGCCATCAGTACGGACGGCTACGAGCAGTACTTC; cdr3_aa: CAISTDGYEQYF
j_call: TRBJ2-1; clone_size: -; d_call: -; v_call: TRBV11-2; cdr3_nt: TGTGCCAGCAGCTTAGAGGTTCGGCCTAGCGTCTACAATGAGCAGTTCTTC; cdr3_aa: CASSLEVRPSVYNEQFF
j_call: TRBJ2-1; clone_size: -; d_call: -; v_call: TRBV20-1; cdr3_nt: TGCAGTGCCCCGGACGTTCGATATGAGCAGTTCTTC; cdr3_aa: CSAPDVRYEQFF
j_call: TRBJ2-7; clone_size: few; d_call: -; v_call: TRBV27; cdr3_nt: TGTGCCAGCAGTTTAAACAGCCGAAGCTCCTACGAGCAGTACTTC; cdr3_aa: CASSLNSRSSYEQYF
j_call: TRBJ1-2; clone_size: few; d_call: -; v_call: TRBV4-3; cdr3_nt: TGCGCCAGCAGCCCCTCCGAACGAGTAACTAACTATGGCTACACCTTC; cdr3_aa: CASSPSERVTNYGYTF
j_call: TRBJ2-1; clone_size: -; d_call: -; v_call: TRBV3-1; cdr3_nt: TGTGCCAGCAGCCAAGATGCCCGGGGGTCTGAGCAGTTCTTC; cdr3_aa: CASSQDARGSEQFF
j_call: TRBJ2-7; clone_size: few; d_call: -; v_call: TRBV12-3/TRBV12-4; cdr3_nt: TGTGCCAGCAGGACGGGGTACTACGAGCAGTACTTC; cdr3_aa: CASRTGYYEQYF
j_call: TRBJ2-1; clone_size: -; d_call: -; v_call: TRBV20-1; cdr3_nt: TGCAGTGCTCCCGGACTACCCGAACGGGAGCAGTTCTTC; cdr3_aa: CSAPGLPEREQFF